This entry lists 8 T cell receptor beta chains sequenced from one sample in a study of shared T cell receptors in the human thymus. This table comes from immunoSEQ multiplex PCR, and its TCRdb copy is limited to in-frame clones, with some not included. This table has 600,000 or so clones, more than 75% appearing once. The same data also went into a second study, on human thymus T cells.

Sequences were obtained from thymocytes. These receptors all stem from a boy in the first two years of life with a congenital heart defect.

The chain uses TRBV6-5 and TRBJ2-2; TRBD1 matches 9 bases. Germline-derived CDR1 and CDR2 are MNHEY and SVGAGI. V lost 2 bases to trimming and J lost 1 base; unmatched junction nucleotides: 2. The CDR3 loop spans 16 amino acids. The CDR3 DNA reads TGTGCCAGCAGTTACGGGGACAGGGAGAACACCGGGGAGCTGTTTTTT. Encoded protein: CASSYGDRENTGELFF.

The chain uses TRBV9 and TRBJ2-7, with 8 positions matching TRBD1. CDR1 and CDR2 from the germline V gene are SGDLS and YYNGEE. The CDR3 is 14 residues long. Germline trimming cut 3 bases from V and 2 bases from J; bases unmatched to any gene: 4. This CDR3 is CASSGGQEPYEQYF. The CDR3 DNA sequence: TGTGCCAGCAGCGGGGGACAGGAACCCTACGAGCAGTACTTC.

This chain's CDR3 is CASSIKIQGDFGELFF. In DNA, the CDR3 is TGTGCCAGTAGTATAAAGATACAGGGAGACTTCGGGGAGCTGTTTTTT. The J gene is TRBJ2-2, the V gene TRBV19, with D possibly being TRBD1 (6 bases). The CDR3 runs 16 residues. V gave up 2 bases and J gave up 7 bases, with 17 bases separating them. In germline, CDR1 is LNHDA, CDR2 SQIVND (reference sequence).

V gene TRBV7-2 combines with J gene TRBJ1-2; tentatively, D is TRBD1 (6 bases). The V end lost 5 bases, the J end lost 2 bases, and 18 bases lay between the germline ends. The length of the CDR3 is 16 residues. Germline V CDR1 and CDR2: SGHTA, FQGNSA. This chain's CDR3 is CASSRMDRSPNYGYTF. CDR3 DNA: TGTGCCAGCAGCAGAATGGACAGATCGCCAAACTATGGCTACACCTTC.

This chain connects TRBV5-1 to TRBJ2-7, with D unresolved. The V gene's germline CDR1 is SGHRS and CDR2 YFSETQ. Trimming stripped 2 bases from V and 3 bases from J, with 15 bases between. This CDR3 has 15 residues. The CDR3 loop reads CASSFNWSINYEQYF. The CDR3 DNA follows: TGCGCCAGCAGCTTCAACTGGTCAATTAACTACGAGCAGTACTTC.

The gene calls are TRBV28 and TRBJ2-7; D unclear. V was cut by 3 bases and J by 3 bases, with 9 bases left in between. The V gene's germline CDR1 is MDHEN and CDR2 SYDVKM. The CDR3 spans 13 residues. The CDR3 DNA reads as TGTGCCAGCAGTTTGCGCGCCAACTACGAGCAGTACTTC. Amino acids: CASSLRANYEQYF.

The CDR3 here is CARSLGGGADEQFF. The CDR3 bases are TGTGCCAGAAGCTTGGGCGGGGGGGCGGACGAGCAGTTCTTC. The V call is TRBV5-3, the J call TRBJ2-1; the match to TRBD2 covers 9 bases. TRBV5-3 is reported as an ORF; its role is uncertain. V lost 0 bases to trimming and J lost 10 bases; unmatched junction nucleotides: 5. The CDR3 loop spans 14 amino acids.

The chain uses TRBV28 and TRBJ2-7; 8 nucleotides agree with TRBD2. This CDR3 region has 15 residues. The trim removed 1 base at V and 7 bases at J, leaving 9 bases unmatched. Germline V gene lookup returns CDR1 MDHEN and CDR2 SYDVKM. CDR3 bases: TGTGCCAGCAGTTTATCCGCCAGCGGGAGAGAAGAGCAGTACTTC. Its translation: CASSLSASGREEQYF.